These T cell receptor beta chains were read from a single sample in a study of persistence of HIV-infected CD4 T cells. The data were produced by immunoSEQ multiplex PCR, yet TCRdb's version contains in-frame clones alone and is incomplete. This table has 35,000 or so clones, 85% to 90% appearing once. For these receptors, no antigen is known. Sequencing used cultured CD4+ T cells from PBMCs, obtained from a patient who received antiretroviral therapy. The receptors originated from an adult with HIV. The donor label of this sample is uncertain. Each CDR3 is given with its conserved first and last residue. The D gene is left open where the match is weak. Size is stated for part of the rows, as once, few or many counts, or as a class when the clone is expanded.

J,size,V,D,DNA,CDR3
TRBJ1-1,-,TRBV7-8,-,TGTGCCAGCAGCTTAGTTGGAGGGGGGCGTGAAGCTTTCTTT,CASSLVGGGREAFF
TRBJ2-1,-,TRBV11-2,-,TGTGCCAGCAGCTTAGGCAGCTACAATGAGCAGTTCTTC,CASSLGSYNEQFF
TRBJ2-7,-,TRBV7-8,-,TGTGCCAGCAGCCCAGATTACGAGCAGTACTTC,CASSPDYEQYF
TRBJ2-2,-,TRBV4-1,TRBD2,TGCGCCAGCAGCCGAATCTGGGGAGGGAGGGTAGCATCCGGGGAGCTGTTTTTT,CASSRIWGGRVASGELFF
TRBJ1-4,-,TRBV6-1,-,TGTGCCAGCAGTGAAGGGGATTCACTGTTTTTT,CASSEGDSLFF
TRBJ1-2,-,TRBV28,-,TGTGCCAGCAGTCCTCAGGGTCTCTATGGCTACACCTTC,CASSPQGLYGYTF
TRBJ2-2,once,TRBV9,-,TGTGCCAGCAGCGTAGGGTCAGAAACGAACACCGGGGAGCTGTTTTTT,CASSVGSETNTGELFF
TRBJ1-1,once,TRBV10-1,-,TGCGCCAGCACACAGGGATGGGGGACTGAAGCTTTCTTT,CASTQGWGTEAFF
TRBJ1-2,-,TRBV5-1,-,TGCGCCAGCAGCTTGGGCCCGACCGGGGGAGGTGGCTACACCTTC,CASSLGPTGGGGYTF
TRBJ2-3,-,TRBV7-9,TRBD2,TGTGCCAGCAGCCCCCGGACTAGGAGGGATACGCAGTATTTT,CASSPRTRRDTQYF
TRBJ2-2,-,TRBV4-2,TRBD2,TGTGCCAGCAGCCAAGATTTCTTATCGCGGCGGGGGGGCCCCGGGGAGCTGTTTTTT,CASSQDFLSRRGGPGELFF
TRBJ1-5,-,TRBV28,TRBD1,TGTGCCAGCAGGGGAGGGACAGGGGGTCAGCCCCAGCATTTT,CASRGGTGGQPQHF
TRBJ2-1,few,TRBV28,TRBD1,TGTGCCAGCAGTTTTGTGACAGGGAACAATGAGCAGTTCTTC,CASSFVTGNNEQFF
TRBJ1-4,-,TRBV5-1,TRBD1,TGCGCCAGCAGATTGGGTGTCTCTGGGACAGGGACCGAAAAACTGTTTTTT,CASRLGVSGTGTEKLFF
TRBJ1-6,-,TRBV28,-,TGTGCCAGCACCCCGGGTCCCTATAATTCACCCCTCCACTTT,CASTPGPYNSPLHF
TRBJ1-2,-,TRBV28,-,TGTGCCAGCAGTCTAGGGACTCCCGGGGGAGGCTACACCTTC,CASSLGTPGGGYTF
TRBJ2-4,few,TRBV3-1/TRBV3-2,-,TGTGCCAGCAGCCAAGAACGGCAGGGCATTCAGTACTTC,CASSQERQGIQYF
TRBJ1-5,-,TRBV7-9,-,TGTGCCAGCAGCTTAGAAGGGTCAGGGAATCAGCCCCAGCATTTT,CASSLEGSGNQPQHF
TRBJ1-2,-,TRBV23-1,TRBD1,TGCGCCAGCAGTCAATCGTTGGGACAGGCTCTCTATGGCTACACCTTC,CASSQSLGQALYGYTF
TRBJ2-3,-,TRBV19,-,TGTGCCAGTACAGACCTGAACACAGATACGCAGTATTTT,CASTDLNTDTQYF
TRBJ1-2,-,TRBV6-5,TRBD1,TGTGCCAGCAGTCTATGGGACAGGGGGTATGGCTACACCTTC,CASSLWDRGYGYTF
TRBJ2-3,-,TRBV19,TRBD2,TGTGCCAGTAGTGTAACTAGCGGGGGGATTAATACGCAGTATTTT,CASSVTSGGINTQYF
TRBJ2-5,-,TRBV6-5,-,TGTGCCAGCAGTTACGACGCACAAGAGACCCAGTACTTC,CASSYDAQETQYF
TRBJ2-7,-,TRBV3-1/TRBV3-2,-,TGTGCCAGCAGCCAAATGGCGGGGGCCGATTACGAGCAGTACTTC,CASSQMAGADYEQYF
TRBJ2-7,-,TRBV2,-,TGTGCCAGCAGGCCCGGGACTGCCGGGAAACGAATGGAGTACTTC,CASRPGTAGKRMEYF
TRBJ2-3,-,TRBV6-5,TRBD2,TGTGCCAGCAGTTTCAGCGGGGGGCCCGCAGATACGCAGTATTTT,CASSFSGGPADTQYF
TRBJ1-2,-,TRBV9,TRBD1,TGTGCCAGCAGCGACGGCGACAGGGGGGGTTATGGCTACACCTTC,CASSDGDRGGYGYTF
TRBJ1-5,-,TRBV6-1,-,TGTGCCAGCAGTGAAGTCGGGAGGAGCAATCAGCCCCAGCATTTT,CASSEVGRSNQPQHF
TRBJ2-1,-,TRBV28,-,TGTGCCAGCAGCGATCCTTCTCGCTTCCCCGATGAGCAGTTCTTC,CASSDPSRFPDEQFF
TRBJ2-3,-,TRBV5-1,-,TGCGCCAGCAGCCCCACTAGTCTGGCCGATACGCAGTATTTT,CASSPTSLADTQYF
TRBJ1-6,-,TRBV18,TRBD1,TGTGCCAGCTCACCAGAAGCAGGGGGCTGGGATAATTCACCCCTCCACTTT,CASSPEAGGWDNSPLHF
TRBJ1-2,-,TRBV6-5,-,TGTGCCAGCAGTCGGGGCGCCGACTATGGCTACACCTTC,CASSRGADYGYTF
TRBJ2-3,-,TRBV7-3,-,TGTGCCAGCAGCTTAATTTCCGGGGGCTTTGGCACAGATACGCAGTATTTT,CASSLISGGFGTDTQYF
TRBJ1-5,-,TRBV19,TRBD1,TGTGCCAGTAGTACGGGACAGCCCAATCAGCCCCAGCATTTT,CASSTGQPNQPQHF
TRBJ1-4,-,TRBV27,-,TGTGCCAGCAGTCGTTATCCCCCTGTGGGGGGAGAAAAACTGTTTTTT,CASSRYPPVGGEKLFF
TRBJ2-1,-,TRBV5-1,TRBD2,TGCGCCAGCACAAGGAGCGGGGGCGCCTCCTACAATGAGCAGTTCTTC,CASTRSGGASYNEQFF
TRBJ2-7,-,TRBV3-1/TRBV3-2,-,TGTGCCAGCAGCCAGCGGAGCTCCTACGAGCAGTACTTC,CASSQRSSYEQYF
TRBJ1-3,-,TRBV28,TRBD1,TGTGCCAGCAGAATACAGGGGGCCGGAAACACCATATATTTT,CASRIQGAGNTIYF
TRBJ2-2,-,TRBV10-1,-,TGCGCCAGCAGTGAGGGCAGGGGCACCGGGGAGCTGTTTTTT,CASSEGRGTGELFF
TRBJ2-3,-,TRBV12-5,-,TGTGCTAGTGGATACGGTGGGAACACAGATACGCAGTATTTT,CASGYGGNTDTQYF
TRBJ1-2,-,TRBV5-4,-,TGTGCCAGCAGCCACCGACAGGATCGCGGCTACACCTTC,CASSHRQDRGYTF
TRBJ1-5,-,TRBV18,-,TGTGCCAGCTCACCCCAAATAATTGATCAGCCCCAGCATTTT,CASSPQIIDQPQHF
TRBJ1-5,-,TRBV10-2,-,TGCGCCAGCCCTGTTTTCTGGAGCAATCAGCCCCAGCATTTT,CASPVFWSNQPQHF
TRBJ2-1,-,TRBV28,TRBD1,TGTGCCAGCAGTGAAATGCGGACAGGACAGGGCTACGAGCAGTTCTTC,CASSEMRTGQGYEQFF
TRBJ2-7,-,TRBV5-5,-,TGTGCCAGCAGCTTGAGTTCGAGGGGTGCGGGGGAGCAGTACTTC,CASSLSSRGAGEQYF
TRBJ2-4,-,TRBV11-2,TRBD1,TGTGCCAGCAGCCCCGGGACAGGGGGCTTAAAGTCGGCCAAAAACATTCAGTACTTC,CASSPGTGGLKSAKNIQYF
TRBJ1-2,-,TRBV20-1,-,TGCAGTGCCGTAACTAACTATGGCTACACCTTC,CSAVTNYGYTF
TRBJ1-6,-,TRBV11-1,TRBD1,TGTGCCAGCAGCCCAACAGGGGGCTACAATTCACCCCTCCACTTT,CASSPTGGYNSPLHF
TRBJ2-3,-,TRBV6-5,-,TGTGCCAGCAGCACAGATACGCAGTATTTT,CASSTDTQYF
TRBJ1-2,-,TRBV5-4,TRBD1,TGTGCCAGCAGCTACGTGGACAGGGCTCTCTATGGCTACACCTTC,CASSYVDRALYGYTF
TRBJ2-5,-,TRBV9,-,TGTGCCAGCAGCACCACAGGGACTGCTTCGGGAGAGACCCAGTACTTC,CASSTTGTASGETQYF
TRBJ1-1,-,TRBV7-3,-,TGTGCCAGCAGCTTATGGGGGACCCCGAACACTGAAGCTTTCTTT,CASSLWGTPNTEAFF
TRBJ2-5,-,TRBV5-5,-,TGTGCCAGCAGCTTGATCCCCGCAGAGACCCAGTACTTC,CASSLIPAETQYF
TRBJ1-6,few,TRBV6-4,-,TGTGCCTCCTCAAGGGAACAGGGCATCTCACCCCTCCACTTT,CASSREQGISPLHF